Listed below are T cell receptor beta chains from one sample, sequenced in a study of T cell responses to AZD1222 COVID-19 vaccine. The repertoire was sequenced with immunoSEQ multiplex PCR; TCRdb's copy has only in-frame clones and lacks some. The sample lists 100,000 to 150,000 clones, about nine tenths occurring once. The material was peripheral blood, obtained on day 0 of AZD1222 vaccination. These receptors all stem from an adult in good health. The CDR3 runs from the conserved cysteine through the conserved F or W. D genes are given only for firm matches. Expanded clones are given a class, and other clones once, few, many or no size at all.

clone size,D gene,V gene,CDR3 length,J gene,CDR3 DNA,CDR3 protein
few,-,TRBV10-3,15,TRBJ1-2,TGTGCCATCAGTGAGTCTTGGGGGCTGGTAGATGGCTACACCTTC,CAISESWGLVDGYTF
-,TRBD1,TRBV28,17,TRBJ1-1,TGTGCCAGCAGTTCTCGGGGGCAGGGGGCCGTTAATGGTGAAGCTTTCTTT,CASSSRGQGAVNGEAFF
-,-,TRBV9,14,TRBJ1-1,TGTGCCAGCAGCGTAGGAAGGGGTGCCACTGAAGCTTTCTTT,CASSVGRGATEAFF
-,-,TRBV19,14,TRBJ2-3,TGTGCCAGTAGTATAAGGGGCAGCACAGATACGCAGTATTTT,CASSIRGSTDTQYF
-,-,TRBV6-5,14,TRBJ2-2,TGTGCCAGCAGTTCTCGAACAGGGACCGGGGAGCTGTTTTTT,CASSSRTGTGELFF
-,TRBD1,TRBV7-3,15,TRBJ1-6,TGTGCCAGCAGCCTCTCCGGGACAGGGATTTCACCCCTCCACTTT,CASSLSGTGISPLHF
-,-,TRBV29-1,11,TRBJ2-7,TGCAGCGTTGTGGACAACTACGAGCAGTACTTC,CSVVDNYEQYF
-,-,TRBV3-1/TRBV3-2,14,TRBJ2-7,TGTGCCAGCAGCCAAGACAGGGCTCCCTACGAGCAGTACTTC,CASSQDRAPYEQYF
-,-,TRBV4-1,15,TRBJ2-1,TGCGCCAGCAGCCAACCCACTGGACTCAACAATGAGCAGTTCTTC,CASSQPTGLNNEQFF
-,TRBD1,TRBV28,13,TRBJ1-2,TGTGCCAGCAGTTTTGACAGGGTTGTGGGCTACACCTTC,CASSFDRVVGYTF
-,TRBD2,TRBV4-1,15,TRBJ2-1,TGCGCCAGCAGCCAAGGGCTAGCGGGGAACAATGAGCAGTTCTTC,CASSQGLAGNNEQFF
-,-,TRBV19,15,TRBJ2-1,TGTGCCAGTAGTAAGGACACCAACTCCTACAATGAGCAGTTCTTC,CASSKDTNSYNEQFF
-,-,TRBV10-3,13,TRBJ1-5,TGTGCCATCAGTTCGGAAGGGGATCAGCCCCAGCATTTT,CAISSEGDQPQHF
many,-,TRBV6-2/TRBV6-3,12,TRBJ1-5,TGTGCCAGCAGTCCCTCCCCCCAGCCCCAGCATTTT,CASSPSPQPQHF
-,-,TRBV6-4,13,TRBJ1-3,TGTGCCAGCAGTGACCCCTCTGGAAACACCATATATTTT,CASSDPSGNTIYF